The clone carrying this TCR beta chain has only a few counts. One entry per CDR3 protein, called by TCRdb with MiXCR from the 5' RACE reads. The repertoire has about 83,000 distinct CDR3 sequences, 9% to 15% of them found once; the top ten carry approximately 7%. The data originate from a study of early T cells in non-severe SARS-CoV-2 infection. The CDR3 loop spans 12 amino acids. Germline lookup yields CDR1 SQVTM and CDR2 ANQGSEA. V gave up 6 bases and J gave up 0 bases, with 6 bases separating them. The chain employs TRBV29-1 and TRBJ2-1; D gene uncertain. The sequence was obtained from an adult who was a healthcare worker with PCR-confirmed SARS-CoV-2 infection or an uninfected control (not recorded which). The specimen was whole blood. CDR3 loop: CSVPTSYNEQFF. The DNA for the CDR3 is TGCAGCGTCCCGACCTCCTACAATGAGCAGTTCTTC.